The 22 T cell receptor beta chains reported below all come from one sample, sequenced in a study of CD8 T cells in ankylosing spondylitis. TCRdb passed the 5' RACE reads through MiXCR, listing each CDR3 protein once. This repertoire shows about 340,000 distinct CDR3 sequences, roughly 15% found once; its top ten account for 0.85% to 1.4%. Specimen: blood, either unsorted or a sorted T cell fraction (not recorded which). The receptors were gathered from a male donor with ankylosing spondylitis or in good health (not recorded which).

This clonotype was counted a few times. The chain recombines TRBV5-1 with TRBJ2-7, with a weak D call TRBD2 (6 bases). The CDR3 has 14 residues. Trimming removed 0 bases from V and 2 bases from J, with 9 bases in between. The germline V gene encodes CDR1 SGHRS and CDR2 YFSETQ. CDR3 coding DNA: TGCGCCAGCAGCTTGGATAGCGGCGCCTACGAGCAGTACTTC. Amino acid sequence: CASSLDSGAYEQYF.

The chain is built from TRBV6-2 or TRBV6-3 and TRBJ2-7; D is perhaps TRBD2 (6 bases). The V and J ends lost 2 bases and 0 bases respectively, with 14 bases between them. Looked up from germline, CDR1 is MNHEY and CDR2 is SVGEGT. The CDR3 runs 16 residues. The CDR3 protein is CASSYPGTASSYEQYF. The CDR3 DNA reads as TGTGCCAGCAGTTACCCCGGGACTGCTAGCTCCTACGAGCAGTACTTC.

The genes are TRBV7-9 and TRBJ2-1; D ambiguous. Trimming removed 1 base from V and 8 bases from J, with 12 bases in between. CDR3 size: 14 residues. The germline gives CDR1 SEHNR, CDR2 FQNEAQ (reference sequence). In nucleotides, the CDR3 is TGTGCCAGCAGCTTAGGGAGTTGGGTCGATGAGCAGTTCTTC. Protein: CASSLGSWVDEQFF.

This clonotype was detected only a few times. The V gene is TRBV12-3 or TRBV12-4, the J gene TRBJ2-7; possibly TRBD2 for D (5 bases). Trimming cost V 3 bases and J 11 bases, with 14 bases left between them. The CDR3 spans 12 residues. This CDR3 is CASSFNGDRKYF. The CDR3 DNA is TGTGCCAGCAGTTTTAACGGGGATAGGAAGTACTTC.

The chain has TRBV20-1 and TRBJ2-1, with TRBD1 matching over 7 bases. With V trimmed by 4 bases and J by 3 bases, 6 bases remained unmatched. The CDR3 is 14 amino acids. Germline V CDR1 and CDR2: DFQATT, SNEGSKA (reference sequence). CDR3 in amino acids: CSATRQGYYNEQFF. The CDR3 DNA follows: TGCAGTGCTACAAGACAGGGTTACTACAATGAGCAGTTCTTC.

This clonotype was seen only a few times. The chain is built from TRBV20-1 and TRBJ2-7; 9 bases are shared with TRBD1. In germline, CDR1 is DFQATT, CDR2 SNEGSKA (reference sequence). V lost 6 bases and J lost 6; bases outside the gene matches: 12. CDR3 length: 14 amino acids. The CDR3 nucleotides read TGCAGTGCAAGCGTATCCGGGACAGGGACCGAGCAGTACTTC. The encoded protein is CSASVSGTGTEQYF.

The rearrangement links TRBV12-3 or TRBV12-4 to TRBJ2-7; possibly TRBD2 for D (7 bases). This CDR3 has 16 amino acids. Trimming pared 11 bases from V and 5 bases from J, leaving 28 bases between. CDR3 bases: TGTGCCCGACCACAACGGGGGGCGCAGGGTCCCAACGAGCAGTACTTC. Encoded protein: CARPQRGAQGPNEQYF.

This sequence joins TRBV2 and TRBJ2-3, with a weak D call TRBD2 (6 bases). Per germline, CDR1 SNHLY and CDR2 FYNNEI. The CDR3 contains 17 residues. V was cut by 6 bases and J by 4 bases, with 23 bases left in between. This CDR3 reads CASRDLVLAREPDTQYF. DNA for the CDR3: TGTGCCAGCAGGGATCTCGTACTAGCCCGGGAACCAGATACGCAGTATTTT.

The genes are TRBV20-1 and TRBJ2-5, with 11 bases that match TRBD1. The CDR3 has 14 residues. The germline CDR1 and CDR2 sequences are DFQATT and SNEGSKA (reference sequence). With V trimmed by 4 bases and J by 5 bases, 6 bases remained unmatched. The CDR3 bases are TGCAGTGCTATAGGACAGGGGGCTTTGGAGACCCAGTACTTC. Protein sequence: CSAIGQGALETQYF.

There are many counts of this clonotype. The chain uses TRBV5-1 and TRBJ1-3; D uncertain. Germline V gene lookup returns CDR1 SGHRS and CDR2 YFSETQ. The CDR3 consists of 14 residues. The ends were cut back, 0 bases at V and 1 base at J, with 5 bases in the middle. In nucleotides, the CDR3 is TGCGCCAGCAGCTTGGACAGTTCTGGAAACACCATATATTTT. Protein: CASSLDSSGNTIYF. The full variable domain, rest sourced from reference TRBV5-1 and TRBJ1-3, is KAGVTQTPRYLIKTRGQQVTLSCSPISGHRSVSWYQQTPGQGLQFLFEYFSETQRNKGNFPGRFSGRQFSNSRSEMNVSTLELGDSALYLCASSLDSSGNTIYFGEGSWLTVV.

This clonotype was recorded a few times. This sequence joins TRBV2 and TRBJ2-7, with a tentative D call TRBD2 (5 bases). Between the trimmed V and J ends, which lost 8 bases and 4 bases, there was a span of 18 bases. This CDR3 spans 14 amino acids. Germline assignment: CDR1 SNHLY and CDR2 FYNNEI. This CDR3 is CASFLLRDPYEQYF. The CDR3 DNA is TGTGCCAGCTTCCTCTTGAGGGATCCTTACGAGCAGTACTTC.

This clonotype came up many times. Here the CDR3 DNA reads TGCGCCAGCAGCTTGGCAGGGACGAGCAATCAGCCCCAGCATTTT. Amino acid sequence: CASSLAGTSNQPQHF. The chain couples TRBV5-1 to TRBJ1-5, with D perhaps matching TRBD1 (5 bases). The CDR3 totals 15 residues. Germline lookup yields CDR1 SGHRS and CDR2 YFSETQ. Trimming shortened V by 0 bases and J by 1 base, and 8 bases separated the two germline ends.

This clonotype occurred once. V usage is TRBV15 and J usage is TRBJ2-3; a weak D match, TRBD1 (6 bases). CDR1 and CDR2 from the germline V gene are LNHNV and YYDKDF (reference sequence). V was shortened by 1 base and J by 1 base, with 15 bases between the two germline ends. This CDR3 has 17 residues. The chain's CDR3 is CATSRGGTSFRTDTQYF. The CDR3 DNA follows: TGTGCCACCAGCAGAGGTGGGACATCCTTCCGCACAGATACGCAGTATTTT. Full variable domain (rest looked up from reference TRBV15 and TRBJ2-3): DAMVIQNPRYQVTQFGKPVTLSCSQTLNHNVMYWYQQKSSQAPKLLFHYYDKDFNNEADTPDNFQSRRPNTSFCFLDIRSPGLGDTAMYLCATSRGGTSFRTDTQYFGPGTRLTVL.

Only a few counts were recorded for this clonotype. The chain joins TRBV12-3 or TRBV12-4 to TRBJ2-7; TRBD1 aligns across 8 bases. V shed 4 bases, J shed 2 bases, and the junction held 1 base outside the gene matches. The CDR3 is made up of 13 amino acids. The CDR3 DNA is TGTGCCAGCAGTTGGGACAGGCCCTACGAGCAGTACTTC. This gives the protein CASSWDRPYEQYF.

This clonotype was counted only a few times. The chain joins TRBV5-6 to TRBJ1-2; no firm D call. CDR3 size: 14 residues. The V gene lost 2 bases and the J gene lost 3 bases, with 11 bases spanning the gap. The germline V gene has CDR1 SGHDT and CDR2 YYEEEE. The CDR3 protein is CASSFHRGDYGYTF. The CDR3 coding sequence is TGTGCCAGCAGCTTTCACCGGGGAGACTATGGCTACACCTTC.

The J gene is TRBJ2-1, the V gene TRBV5-6; D possibly matches TRBD1 or TRBD2 (6 bases each). Germline assignment: CDR1 SGHDT and CDR2 YYEEEE. V lost 2 bases, J lost 2 bases, and 20 bases lay in between. There are 18 residues in the CDR3. The chain's CDR3 is CASSFDGSSGAAYNEQFF. The CDR3 DNA sequence: TGTGCCAGCAGCTTTGATGGGTCCTCGGGGGCCGCCTACAATGAGCAGTTCTTC.

The chain employs TRBV5-6 and TRBJ2-7; tentatively, D is TRBD1 (5 bases). Germline lookup yields CDR1 SGHDT and CDR2 YYEEEE. CDR3 length equals 15 residues. V lost 4 bases to trimming and J lost 0 bases, with 14 bases between them. Here the CDR3 reads CASSPPTGPSYEQYF. CDR3 nucleotides: TGTGCCAGCAGCCCGCCAACAGGACCCTCCTACGAGCAGTACTTC.

This clonotype occurred a few times. The chain joins TRBV4-1 to TRBJ2-7; 11 bases align to TRBD2. This CDR3 contains 20 residues. Unmatched junction bases numbered 19, after V lost 2 bases and J lost 4 bases. Per the germline V gene, CDR1 is MGHRA and CDR2 is YSYEKL. Here the CDR3 DNA reads TGCGCCAGCAGCCAATTCGGAACTAGCGGGAGAGGCGACCGCTATTACGAGCAGTACTTC. Residues: CASSQFGTSGRGDRYYEQYF.

Only a few counts were recorded for this clonotype. Here the CDR3 reads CAISGTGANTEAFF. CDR3 DNA: TGTGCCATCAGTGGGACAGGGGCGAACACTGAAGCTTTCTTT. This chain joins TRBV10-3 and TRBJ1-1; TRBD1 agrees at 9 bases. The CDR3 is 14 residues long. The V gene end was trimmed by 4 bases and the J gene end by 1 base; junction bases not matched to a gene: 1. Germline V CDR1 and CDR2: ENHRY, SYGVKD.

This clonotype was recorded a few times. The chain carries TRBV6-5 and TRBJ1-1, with D maybe TRBD1 (5 bases). The CDR3 has 14 residues. Germline assignment: CDR1 MNHEY and CDR2 SVGAGI. Trimming took off 4 bases at V and 6 bases at J, with 15 bases between the two ends. As DNA, the CDR3 is TGTGCCAGCAGTTCCTGGGGAGGGGCATCTGAAGCTTTCTTT. Its protein is CASSSWGGASEAFF.

This clonotype was seen more than once but under ten times. The V and J genes are TRBV19 and TRBJ2-7; D remains unclear. Trimming took 1 base from V and 4 from J, leaving 14 bases between them. Germline V lookup: CDR1 LNHDA, CDR2 SQIVND (reference sequence). The CDR3 consists of 15 residues. This CDR3 reads CASSIGVAASYEQYF. DNA of the CDR3: TGTGCCAGTAGTATAGGTGTCGCAGCCTCGTACGAGCAGTACTTC. Combining the CDR3 with reference TRBV19 and TRBJ2-7 gives the whole variable domain DGGITQSPKYLFRKEGQNVTLSCEQNLNHDAMYWYRQDPGQGLRLIYYSQIVNDFQKGDIAEGYSVSREKKESFPLTVTSAQKNPTAFYLCASSIGVAASYEQYFGPGTRLTVT.

The chain recombines TRBV20-1 with TRBJ2-3; no definite D call. Trimming stripped 3 bases from V and 5 bases from J, with 9 bases between. This CDR3 has 12 amino acids. Germline values: CDR1 DFQATT, CDR2 SNEGSKA (reference sequence). CDR3 sequence reads: CSASWSQDTQYF. DNA for the CDR3: TGCAGTGCTAGCTGGTCGCAAGATACGCAGTATTTT.